This T cell receptor beta chain was observed in a study of blood T cell repertoires in COVID-19. The table came from immunoSEQ multiplex PCR; TCRdb's copy has only in-frame clones and leaves some out. There are approximately 80,000 clones in the sample; around 83% occur only once, and about 2% lies in the top ten. The CDR3 spans 15 residues. Germline V gives CDR1 SGHTA, CDR2 FQGNSA. V gave up 1 base and J gave up 3 bases, with 13 bases separating them. This TCR was recovered from a woman in her seventies with acute or convalescent COVID-19. The chain couples TRBV7-2 to TRBJ2-7, with D tentatively TRBD1 (6 bases). The sequenced material came from peripheral blood. The CDR3 is CASSLDKGDIYEQYF. The CDR3 DNA reads as TGTGCCAGCAGCTTAGATAAGGGGGATATCTACGAGCAGTACTTC.